The 20 T cell receptor beta chains presented below share a single source sample, sequenced in a study of T cells after yellow fever vaccination. A single record per CDR3 protein comes from TCRdb applying MiXCR to the 5' RACE reads. The table records roughly 300,000 distinct CDR3 sequences, 8% to 9.5% of them present only once. The sequences come from PBMCs, collected more than 35 days after the first yellow fever vaccination. Receptors were obtained from a young man who received the YFV17D yellow fever vaccine.

This clonotype was counted only a few times. V gene TRBV7-2 combines with J gene TRBJ2-7; tentatively, D is TRBD2 (6 bases). This CDR3 has 17 residues. The germline V gene encodes CDR1 SGHTA and CDR2 FQGNSA. Trimming left V 2 bases short and J 3 bases short, with 20 bases between. The CDR3 is CASSLSVGAGTLYEQYF. The CDR3 coding sequence is TGTGCCAGCAGCTTAAGTGTCGGAGCCGGGACTCTCTACGAGCAGTACTTC.

This clonotype was picked up a small number of times. The rearrangement joins TRBV6-1 to TRBJ2-7; 8 bases line up with TRBD2. Per the germline V gene, CDR1 is MNHNS and CDR2 is SASEGT. J lost 0 bases, V lost 6 bases, and 10 bases had no gene match. This CDR3 has 16 amino acids. CDR3 in DNA: TGTGCCAGCAGCCCCAGTGCAGCGGGGGTCTCCTACGAGCAGTACTTC. Protein: CASSPSAAGVSYEQYF.

There are a few counts of this clonotype. One junction end does not reproduce the germline sequence, and a read error may be involved. This rearrangement joins TRBV7-7 to TRBJ2-5, with a tentative D call TRBD2 (5 bases). Germline V lookup: CDR1 SSHAT, CDR2 FNYEAQ (reference sequence). The CDR3 covers 16 residues. The CDR3 region is CASSPRFSASQETQYF. In DNA, the CDR3 is TGTGCTAGCAGCCCGAGGTTTAGCGCGTCACAAGAGACCCAGTACTTC.

This clonotype came up many times. The gene calls are TRBV20-1 and TRBJ2-1; tentatively, D is TRBD1 or TRBD2 (5 bases each). Trimming took 8 bases from V and 7 from J, leaving 24 bases between them. The length of the CDR3 is 15 residues. Germline assignment: CDR1 DFQATT and CDR2 SNEGSKA (reference sequence). The CDR3 DNA reads as TGCAGTTTTATGCGGCCTGGGGGTATAGTAAATGAGCAGTTCTTC. It specifies CSFMRPGGIVNEQFF.

V gene TRBV29-1 combines with J gene TRBJ1-2, with D uncertain. Germline CDR1 and CDR2: SQVTM and ANQGSEA. The CDR3 totals 13 residues. The V gene lost 8 bases and the J gene lost 8 bases, with 21 bases spanning the gap. Here the CDR3 reads CSILNWVFEGYTF. Written as DNA, the CDR3 is TGCAGCATTTTGAATTGGGTTTTTGAAGGCTACACCTTC. The whole variable domain, filled in from reference TRBV29-1 and TRBJ1-2, reads SAVISQKPSRDICQRGTSLTIQCQVDSQVTMMFWYRQQPGQSLTLIATANQGSEATYESGFVIDKFPISRPNLTFSTLTVSNMSPEDSSIYLCSILNWVFEGYTFGSGTRLTVV.

This chain uses TRBV19 with TRBJ2-5; possible D gene TRBD2, 5 bases. Germline CDR1 is LNHDA and CDR2 is SQIVND (reference sequence). This CDR3 comprises 12 residues. V dropped 4 bases and J dropped 7 bases, with 10 bases sitting between them. Here the CDR3 reads CASSTPSGTQYF. The CDR3, as DNA: TGTGCCAGTAGTACCCCAAGCGGGACCCAGTACTTC.

This chain links TRBV7-9 with TRBJ1-1; TRBD1 matches 7 bases. The V and J ends lost 4 bases and 0 bases, in that order; junction bases with no gene match: 8. Germline assignment: CDR1 SEHNR and CDR2 FQNEAQ (reference sequence). The CDR3 is 16 amino acids. CDR3 in DNA: TGTGCCAGCAGCTCCCCAGGGGGGCAAATGAACACTGAAGCTTTCTTT. It yields the protein CASSSPGGQMNTEAFF. The full variable domain, completed using reference TRBV7-9 and TRBJ1-1, is DTGVSQNPRHKITKRGQNVTFRCDPISEHNRLYWYRQTLGQGPEFLTYFQNEAQLEKSRLLSDRFSAERPKGSFSTLEIQRTEQGDSAMYLCASSSPGGQMNTEAFFGQGTRLTVV.

On this clonotype: A read error may explain this, as a much larger clone is one base away. This chain uses TRBV6-1 with TRBJ2-1, with 9 bases identical to TRBD1. CDR3 length: 15 amino acids. Germline CDR1 is MNHNS and CDR2 is SASEGT. The CDR3 loop is CVSRGTGRVVDEQFF. CDR3 bases: TGTGTCAGCAGGGGGACAGGGAGGGTGGTCGATGAGCAGTTCTTC.

V is TRBV30 and J is TRBJ2-7, with 7 bases that match TRBD1. V was pared by 4 bases and J by 3 bases, with 6 bases of the junction left unmatched. This CDR3 comprises 13 residues. Germline assignment: CDR1 GTSNPN and CDR2 SVGIG (reference sequence). CDR3 nucleotide sequence: TGTGCCTGGAAAGTTCGACAGGGCTACGAGCAGTACTTC. This gives the protein CAWKVRQGYEQYF.

This clonotype was detected a few times. J is TRBJ1-5 and V is TRBV20-1, with D possibly TRBD1 on 6 matching bases. V lost 3 bases to trimming and J lost 2 bases, with 14 bases between them. The CDR3 spans 15 residues. Germline V gene lookup returns CDR1 DFQATT and CDR2 SNEGSKA (reference sequence). The CDR3 DNA reads TGCAGTGCTAGGCGGACAGCCCGGGGCAATCAGCCCCAGCATTTT. Amino acids: CSARRTARGNQPQHF.

V is TRBV6-1 and J is TRBJ1-1; no clear D. CDR3 length equals 13 residues. V shed 10 bases and J shed 1 base, with 13 bases lying between them. Looked up from germline, CDR1 is MNHNS and CDR2 is SASEGT. CDR3 coding DNA: TGTGCCACCGGACCATACCAGAACACTGAAGCTTTCTTT. It codes for CATGPYQNTEAFF.

This rearrangement joins TRBV7-2 to TRBJ1-1; D possibly corresponds to TRBD1 (5 bases). Germline V gene sequence: CDR1 SGHTA, CDR2 FQGNSA. V was clipped by 8 bases and J by 12 bases, with 22 bases between them. This CDR3 is built from 13 residues. For the CDR3, the DNA is TGTGCCAGCGGCCTTTCAGGACATCCGAGAACTTTCTTT. This codes for CASGLSGHPRTFF.

The chain combines TRBV9 with TRBJ1-3; perhaps TRBD1 as D (6 bases). The CDR3 consists of 16 residues. Germline values: CDR1 SGDLS, CDR2 YYNGEE. Trimming took 3 bases from V and 0 from J, leaving 13 bases between them. The CDR3: CASSARQDFSGNTIYF. DNA for the CDR3: TGTGCCAGCAGCGCCAGACAGGACTTCTCTGGAAACACCATATATTTT.

The table lists this clonotype with a count of one. The CDR3 protein is CASSSPGRVYGTQYF. The CDR3 nucleotides read TGTGCCAGCAGCTCGCCGGGACGGGTTTATGGTACGCAGTATTTT. The chain links TRBV5-8 to TRBJ2-3, with D perhaps TRBD1 or TRBD2 (5 bases each). The CDR3 is 15 amino acids. The V gene's germline CDR1 is SGHTS and CDR2 YDEGEE. With 3 bases removed from V and 8 bases from J, the gap between germline ends came to 19 bases.

This clonotype was picked up a small number of times. The CDR3 DNA reads TGTGCCAGCAGTTACTCACTCAACAATCAGCCCCAGCATTTT. This codes for CASSYSLNNQPQHF. This chain joins TRBV6-2 or TRBV6-3 and TRBJ1-5; D is unclear. V dropped 0 bases and J dropped 3 bases, with 6 bases sitting between them. The germline gives CDR1 MNHEY, CDR2 SVGEGT. CDR3 length: 14 residues.

This clonotype was detected only a few times. The V gene is TRBV4-1, the J gene TRBJ2-4, with TRBD1 as a possible D gene (6 bases). CDR3 length equals 17 residues. With 0 bases removed from V and 6 bases from J, the gap between germline ends came to 18 bases. The germline gives CDR1 MGHRA, CDR2 YSYEKL. The chain's CDR3 is CASSQDEQGTGVNIQYF. The CDR3 nucleotides read TGCGCCAGCAGCCAAGACGAACAGGGAACCGGCGTAAACATTCAGTACTTC.

The chain recombines TRBV13 with TRBJ1-1; a possible D gene is TRBD1 (5 bases). This CDR3 has 13 residues. V gave up 5 bases and J gave up 13 bases, with 20 bases separating them. Germline values: CDR1 PRHDT, CDR2 FYEKMQ (reference sequence). Here the CDR3 reads CASSRLGVEIGFF. The CDR3 DNA reads as TGTGCCAGCAGCCGCTTAGGGGTGGAGATTGGTTTCTTT.

There are many counts of this clonotype. The chain uses TRBV12-3 or TRBV12-4 and TRBJ2-1; possible D gene TRBD1, 5 bases. The CDR3 covers 15 residues. Trimming removed 6 bases at V and 4 bases at J, with 16 bases between. This CDR3 reads CASRDRGWGYNEQFF. The DNA for the CDR3 is TGTGCCAGCAGAGATAGGGGATGGGGATACAATGAGCAGTTCTTC.

As regards this clonotype: A junction end diverges from the germline sequence, so it may reflect a read error. This sequence joins TRBV2 and TRBJ2-3, with 13 bases aligning to TRBD2. CDR1 SNHLY and CDR2 FYNNEI come from the germline V gene. The CDR3 runs 17 residues. Here the CDR3 DNA reads TGTACCAGCAGCGCAACTAGCGGGGGGGCGAGCGGGAGGACGCAGTATTTT. Translated, it gives CTSSATSGGASGRTQYF.

This clonotype has a handful of counts. This chain uses TRBV19 with TRBJ1-6; possibly TRBD1 for D (6 bases). V was cut by 3 bases and J by 8 bases, with 23 bases left in between. The CDR3 loop spans 18 amino acids. Germline CDR1 is LNHDA and CDR2 is SQIVND (reference sequence). CDR3 sequence reads: CASSISSVTGPQHSPLHF. CDR3 nucleotides: TGTGCCAGTAGTATTTCATCCGTGACAGGACCCCAGCATTCACCCCTCCACTTT.